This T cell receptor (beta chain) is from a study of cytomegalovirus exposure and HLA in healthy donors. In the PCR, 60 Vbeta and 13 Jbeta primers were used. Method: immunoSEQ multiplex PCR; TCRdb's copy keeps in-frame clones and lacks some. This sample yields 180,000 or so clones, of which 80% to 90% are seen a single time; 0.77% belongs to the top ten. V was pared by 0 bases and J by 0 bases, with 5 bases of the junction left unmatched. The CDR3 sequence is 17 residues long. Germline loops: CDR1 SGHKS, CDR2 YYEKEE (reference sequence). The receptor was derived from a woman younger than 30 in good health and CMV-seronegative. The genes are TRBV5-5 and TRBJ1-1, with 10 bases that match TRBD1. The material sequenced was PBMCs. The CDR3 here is CASSLGPGQGLNTEAFF. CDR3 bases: TGTGCCAGCAGCTTGGGACCGGGACAGGGGTTGAACACTGAAGCTTTCTTT.